This passage covers 19 T cell receptor beta chains from one sample sequenced in a study of blood T cell repertoires in COVID-19. Generated by immunoSEQ multiplex PCR, the TCRdb table keeps only in-frame clones and is missing some. This sample has 60,000 to 90,000 clones, with 84% found just once. The sample taken for sequencing was peripheral blood. Receptors originate from a woman in her 50s with acute or convalescent COVID-19.

This chain uses TRBV10-3 with TRBJ2-1; D is perhaps TRBD2 (6 bases). The germline V gene has CDR1 ENHRY and CDR2 SYGVKD. V dropped 5 bases and J dropped 7 bases, with 12 bases sitting between them. The CDR3 sequence is 13 residues long. The CDR3 bases are TGTGCCATCAGTACGGAGGGCGATAATGAGCAGTTCTTC. Translating gives CAISTEGDNEQFF.

The J gene is TRBJ1-6, the V gene TRBV19, with TRBD1 identical over 7 bases. CDR1 LNHDA and CDR2 SQIVND come from the germline V gene (reference sequence). V lost 6 bases and J lost 14; bases outside the gene matches: 19. The CDR3 runs to 16 residues. CDR3 in amino acids: CASSLLSGGQIFTLHF. The CDR3 DNA is TGTGCCAGTAGCCTACTGTCTGGGGGACAGATATTCACCCTCCACTTT.

The rearrangement uses TRBV7-2 and TRBJ2-3, with 12 bases matching TRBD2. Germline-derived CDR1 and CDR2 are SGHTA and FQGNSA. The CDR3 is 15 amino acids. V lost 11 bases and J lost 5; bases outside the gene matches: 11. DNA of the CDR3: TGTGCCTCAGAAATTCGGACTAGCGGGATAGATACGCAGTATTTT. This translates into CASEIRTSGIDTQYF.

The genes are TRBV6-5 and TRBJ2-7; 7 bases match TRBD2. This CDR3 is built from 13 residues. Trimming removed 6 bases from V and 2 bases from J; junction bases left unmatched: 4. Germline CDR1 reads MNHEY; CDR2 reads SVGAGI. CDR3 sequence: CASRASGTYEQYF. CDR3 bases: TGTGCCAGCAGGGCTAGCGGCACCTACGAGCAGTACTTC.

This clone was detected only a few times. The chain combines TRBV2 with TRBJ2-1; 13 bases match TRBD2. With V trimmed by 6 bases and J by 5 bases, 7 bases remained unmatched. The CDR3 extends over 16 amino acids. The germline gives CDR1 SNHLY, CDR2 FYNNEI. The CDR3 DNA sequence: TGTGCCAGCAGAAGAACTAGCGGGGGGGCCAACAATGAGCAGTTCTTC. Translated, it gives CASRRTSGGANNEQFF.

The chain joins TRBV2 to TRBJ1-6, with 12 bases matching TRBD1. This CDR3 contains 15 residues. Germline-derived CDR1 and CDR2 are SNHLY and FYNNEI. V gave up 6 bases and J gave up 4 bases; unmatched junction bases: 1. The CDR3 loop reads CASRGQGAYNSPLHF. CDR3 DNA sequence: TGTGCCAGCAGGGGACAGGGGGCGTATAATTCACCCCTCCACTTT.

As for this clone: This specimen includes other DNA sequences encoding the same CDR3. V and J are TRBV18 and TRBJ2-1; unclear D gene. The CDR3 covers 12 residues. Germline V gene sequence: CDR1 KGHSH, CDR2 LQKENI. V shed 2 bases and J shed 7 bases, with 6 bases lying between them. CDR3 sequence reads: CASSPGQNEQFF. CDR3 coding DNA: TGTGCCAGCTCACCAGGGCAGAATGAGCAGTTCTTC. Using reference TRBV18 and TRBJ2-1 for the parts outside the CDR3, the full variable domain is NAGVMQNPRHLVRRRGQEARLRCSPMKGHSHVYWYRQLPEEGLKFMVYLQKENIIDESGMPKERFSAEFPKEGPSILRIQQVVRGDSAAYFCASSPGQNEQFFGPGTRLTVL.

The chain couples TRBV3-1 (or the pseudogene TRBV3-2) to TRBJ2-1; D unresolved. CDR3 size: 11 residues. The germline V gene encodes CDR1 LGHDT and CDR2 YNNKEL (reference sequence). Trimming removed 4 bases from V and 8 bases from J, with 6 bases in between. The DNA for the CDR3 is TGTGCCAGCAGCCTAGTGGATGAGCAGTTCTTC. It yields the protein CASSLVDEQFF.

This chain connects TRBV7-2 to TRBJ2-5; TRBD1 might be the D (6 bases). The CDR3 length is 14 residues. Per germline, CDR1 SGHTA and CDR2 FQGNSA. The V and J ends lost 1 base and 5 bases respectively, with 11 bases between them. CDR3 in DNA: TGTGCCAGCAGCTTAGGGAGCCAGGGGGAGACCCAGTACTTC. As protein: CASSLGSQGETQYF.

This clone was found a few times. V usage is TRBV7-9 and J usage is TRBJ1-5; D possibly corresponds to TRBD1 (6 bases). In germline, CDR1 is SEHNR, CDR2 FQNEAQ (reference sequence). The CDR3 extends over 14 amino acids. Trimming pared 1 base from V and 2 bases from J, leaving 6 bases between. CDR3 DNA sequence: TGTGCCAGCAGCTTAGAGGGGGGCAATCAGCCCCAGCATTTT. Protein: CASSLEGGNQPQHF.

The J gene is TRBJ2-2, the V gene TRBV24-1; 8 nucleotides line up with TRBD2. The germline CDR1 and CDR2 sequences are KGHDR and SFDVKD. There are 14 residues in the CDR3. The V gene end was trimmed by 8 bases and the J gene end by 5 bases; junction bases not matched to a gene: 6. The CDR3 protein is CATKGSGGTGELFF. For the CDR3, the DNA is TGTGCCACCAAGGGGAGCGGGGGTACCGGGGAGCTGTTTTTT.

V is TRBV5-6 and J is TRBJ2-2; 8 bases align to TRBD2. The CDR3 has 14 amino acids. The trim removed 3 bases at V and 6 bases at J, leaving 4 bases unmatched. Per germline, CDR1 SGHDT and CDR2 YYEEEE. CDR3 protein: CASSSAGVAGELFF. In nucleotides, the CDR3 is TGTGCCAGCAGCTCAGCGGGAGTAGCCGGGGAGCTGTTTTTT.

The V and J genes are TRBV5-1 and TRBJ2-1; 11 bases line up with TRBD2. From germline, CDR1 is SGHRS and CDR2 YFSETQ. J lost 0 bases, V lost 2 bases, and 13 bases had no gene match. The CDR3 loop spans 20 amino acids. CDR3 nucleotides: TGCGCCAGCAGCTTCCCTCGGTCTAGCGGGGGGCTACGCTCCTACAATGAGCAGTTCTTC. Translating it yields CASSFPRSSGGLRSYNEQFF.

The gene calls are TRBV4-1 and TRBJ1-3; the D is unclear. The germline V gene has CDR1 MGHRA and CDR2 YSYEKL. The CDR3 is 15 residues long. V was pared by 1 base and J by 2 bases, with 9 bases between. The CDR3: CASSQGGPTGNTIYF. Written as DNA, the CDR3 is TGCGCCAGCAGCCAAGGTGGCCCAACTGGAAACACCATATATTTT.

J is TRBJ2-7 and V is TRBV11-2; D remains ambiguous. The CDR3 is made up of 14 amino acids. Germline CDR1 SGHAT, CDR2 FQNNGV. Trimming took 4 bases from V and 1 from J, leaving 11 bases between them. This CDR3 is CASSSGPGSYEQYF. DNA of the CDR3: TGTGCCAGCAGCTCCGGCCCAGGATCCTACGAGCAGTACTTC.

The chain is built from TRBV5-6 and TRBJ2-2, with D uncertain. This CDR3 is built from 15 residues. Germline V gene sequence: CDR1 SGHDT, CDR2 YYEEEE. With 4 bases removed from V and 1 base from J, the gap between germline ends came to 11 bases. The CDR3 nucleotides read TGTGCCAGCAGCGGTAAACCCGGGAACACCGGGGAGCTGTTTTTT. It encodes CASSGKPGNTGELFF. The full variable domain, completed using reference TRBV5-6 and TRBJ2-2, is DAGVTQSPTHLIKTRGQQVTLRCSPKSGHDTVSWYQQALGQGPQFIFQYYEEEERQRGNFPDRFSGHQFPNYSSELNVNALLLGDSALYLCASSGKPGNTGELFFGEGSRLTVL.

The chain combines TRBV18 with TRBJ2-7; 9 bases match TRBD2. CDR1 is KGHSH and CDR2 is LQKENI in the germline V gene. V was clipped by 1 base and J by 0 bases; unmatched bases: 4. The CDR3 loop spans 16 amino acids. In DNA form, the CDR3 reads TGTGCCAGCTCACCACGACTAGCGGACAGCTCCTACGAGCAGTACTTC. The encoded protein is CASSPRLADSSYEQYF.

The chain carries TRBV28 and TRBJ1-5; 7 nucleotides match TRBD1. Germline V gives CDR1 MDHEN, CDR2 SYDVKM. The J segment lost 3 bases and the V segment lost 8 bases, leaving 13 bases of the junction unmatched. The length of the CDR3 is 16 residues. The DNA of the CDR3 is TGTGCCAGCGGCGAAACAGGGGACAGCCACAATCAGCCCCAGCATTTT. Translated: CASGETGDSHNQPQHF. The entire variable domain, with the rest obtained from reference TRBV28 and TRBJ1-5, is as follows: DVKVTQSSRYLVKRTGEKVFLECVQDMDHENMFWYRQDPGLGLRLIYFSYDVKMKEKGDIPEGYSVSREKKERFSLILESASTNQTSMYLCASGETGDSHNQPQHFGDGTRLSIL.

The chain combines TRBV20-1 with TRBJ2-7; no firm D call. Trimming removed 3 bases from V and 2 bases from J, with 8 bases in between. From germline, CDR1 is DFQATT and CDR2 SNEGSKA (reference sequence). The CDR3 totals 12 residues. CDR3 loop: CSASWQAYEQYF. DNA for the CDR3: TGCAGTGCTAGTTGGCAGGCCTACGAGCAGTACTTC.